These 26 T cell receptor beta chains share one sample of origin, sequenced in a study of beta chain features in type 1 diabetes. Their antigens remain unidentified. Whole-study findings and limits: TCRB CDR3 length was moderately but significantly reduced in all four CD4+ subsets of Type 1 diabetes patients.

As every portion of the isolated RNA was reverse transcribed, the sequencing read expressed TCRB transcripts. Some clones are missing from TCRdb's copy, which holds only in-frame ones; the method was immunoSEQ multiplex PCR. The repertoire consists of about 700,000 clones, with roughly an eighth occurring once and the leading ten covering 0.022%. The sample consisted of naive CD4+ T cells from blood. The receptors here all came from a man between 18 and 35 years old with type 1 diabetes.

This sequence joins TRBV7-3 and TRBJ2-2, with D tentatively TRBD1 (6 bases). The CDR3 covers 13 residues. Germline CDR1 is SGHTA and CDR2 is FQGTGA. The V end was cut by 5 bases, the J end by 6 bases, with 10 bases between. CDR3 loop: CASSPRTAGELFF. CDR3 nucleotides: TGTGCCAGCAGCCCGCGGACAGCCGGGGAGCTGTTTTTT. The entire variable domain, with the rest obtained from reference TRBV7-3 and TRBJ2-2, is as follows: GAGVSQTPSNKVTEKGKYVELRCDPISGHTALYWYRQSLGQGPEFLIYFQGTGAADDSGLPNDRFFAVRPEGSVSTLKIQRTERGDSAVYLCASSPRTAGELFFGEGSRLTVL.

In this sample, this clone turned up a few times. The chain links TRBV25-1 to TRBJ2-3; D is unclear. Germline V gene lookup returns CDR1 MGHDK and CDR2 SYGVNS. This CDR3 is built from 15 residues. V dropped 4 bases and J dropped 0 bases, with 11 bases sitting between them. In DNA, the CDR3 is TGTGCCAGCAGTGTCCGGATCTGGAGCACAGATACGCAGTATTTT. Translation gives CASSVRIWSTDTQYF.

This clone was found a few times. The chain uses TRBV29-1 and TRBJ2-7; possibly TRBD1 for D (8 bases). V lost 4 bases and J 6 bases, leaving 16 bases between the germline ends. The CDR3 loop spans 13 amino acids. Germline CDR1 and CDR2: SQVTM and ANQGSEA. CDR3 amino acids: CSVVQGGRGEQYF. The CDR3 region has the DNA TGCAGCGTTGTACAGGGGGGGCGAGGCGAGCAGTACTTC.

This rearrangement joins TRBV2 to TRBJ1-4, with 8 bases aligning to TRBD1. Germline-derived CDR1 and CDR2 are SNHLY and FYNNEI. This CDR3 has 14 amino acids. J lost 6 bases, V lost 6 bases, and 6 bases had no gene match. CDR3 region: CASSQGQADEKLFF. The CDR3 nucleotides are TGTGCCAGCAGCCAGGGACAGGCTGATGAAAAACTGTTTTTT.

This chain uses TRBV7-8 with TRBJ1-1; D gene unclear. CDR1 SGHVS and CDR2 FQNEAQ come from the germline V gene. V shed 3 bases and J shed 11 bases, with 13 bases lying between them. This CDR3 has 12 amino acids. The CDR3 sequence is CASSFRSARAFF. The CDR3 DNA sequence: TGTGCCAGCAGCTTCAGATCGGCTCGGGCTTTCTTT. The whole variable domain, filled in from reference TRBV7-8 and TRBJ1-1, reads GAGVSQSPRYKVAKRGQDVALRCDPISGHVSLFWYQQALGQGPEFLTYFQNEAQLDKSGLPSDRFFAERPEGSVSTLKIQRTQQEDSAVYLCASSFRSARAFFGQGTRLTVV.

J is TRBJ1-1 and V is TRBV20-1; TRBD1 matches at 7 bases. The CDR3 spans 11 residues. With V trimmed by 5 bases and J by 5 bases, 2 bases remained unmatched. The germline gives CDR1 DFQATT, CDR2 SNEGSKA (reference sequence). The CDR3 reads CSASDRTEAFF. CDR3 DNA: TGCAGTGCTTCGGACAGGACTGAAGCTTTCTTT.

V is TRBV2 and J is TRBJ2-7, with D perhaps matching TRBD1 (6 bases). CDR1 and CDR2 (germline): SNHLY, FYNNEI. The CDR3 length is 13 residues. Between the trimmed V and J ends, which lost 2 bases and 7 bases, there was a span of 12 bases. CDR3 sequence (DNA): TGTGCCAGCAGTGAAACGACAGGCCGGGAGCAGTACTTC. Translating it yields CASSETTGREQYF. Combining the CDR3 with reference TRBV2 and TRBJ2-7 gives the whole variable domain EPEVTQTPSHQVTQMGQEVILRCVPISNHLYFYWYRQILGQKVEFLVSFYNNEISEKSEIFDDQFSVERPDGSNFTLKIRSTKLEDSAMYFCASSETTGREQYFGPGTRLTVT.

In the case of this clone: Other DNA sequences in the same sample also yield this CDR3. The CDR3 loop reads CASSVLAGGTDTQYF. The CDR3 nucleotides read TGTGCCAGCAGCGTACTAGCGGGGGGCACAGATACGCAGTATTTT. This chain uses TRBV9 with TRBJ2-3; 10 nucleotides line up with TRBD2. Trimming cost V 1 base and J 1 base; bases outside gene matches: 0. Germline V CDR1 and CDR2: SGDLS, YYNGEE. The CDR3 totals 15 residues.

The chain joins TRBV5-4 to TRBJ1-2; TRBD1 aligns across 9 bases. This CDR3 contains 14 residues. V shed 6 bases, J shed 6 bases, and the junction held 9 bases outside the gene matches. The V gene's germline CDR1 is SGHNT and CDR2 YYREEE (reference sequence). CDR3 amino acids: CASNYRGPSDGYTF. CDR3 nucleotides: TGTGCCAGCAACTACAGGGGGCCGTCAGATGGCTACACCTTC.

V is TRBV6-6 and J is TRBJ2-1; D remains unclear. Germline V gene lookup returns CDR1 MNHNY and CDR2 SVGAGI (reference sequence). Trimming stripped 4 bases from V and 9 bases from J, with 13 bases between. The CDR3 extends over 13 amino acids. CDR3 nucleotide sequence: TGTGCCAGCAGTTCGTTTTACTTGGGTGAGCAGTTCTTC. Translated: CASSSFYLGEQFF.

This clone was counted a few times. The sample has other DNA sequences that encode this CDR3 too. The chain joins TRBV30 to TRBJ1-2, with a weak D call TRBD1 (6 bases). Trimming stripped 4 bases from V and 1 base from J, with 10 bases between. The length of the CDR3 is 13 residues. Germline values: CDR1 GTSNPN, CDR2 SVGIG (reference sequence). In DNA form, the CDR3 reads TGTGCCTGGACTCTAGGGGGTAACTATGGCTACACCTTC. It translates to CAWTLGGNYGYTF.

The chain employs TRBV19 and TRBJ1-1; the match to TRBD1 covers 9 bases. The CDR3 is 16 residues long. Germline V CDR1 and CDR2: LNHDA, SQIVND (reference sequence). Trimming took 5 bases from V and 1 from J; bases not matched to a gene: 8. CDR3 bases: TGTGCCAGTAGTTTTCAACCGGGACAGGGGAACACTGAAGCTTTCTTT. Translating it yields CASSFQPGQGNTEAFF.

This clone was picked up a small number of times. This CDR3 is also generated by other DNA sequences in the sample. The chain uses TRBV7-9 and TRBJ2-1; D is unresolved. Germline CDR1 and CDR2: SEHNR and FQNEAQ (reference sequence). V was shortened by 1 base and J by 7 bases, with 2 bases between the two germline ends. This CDR3 is built from 11 residues. The CDR3, as DNA: TGTGCCAGCAGCTTAGGAAATGAGCAGTTCTTC. Translating it yields CASSLGNEQFF.

J is TRBJ1-6 and V is TRBV6-1; D gene unclear. Germline assignment: CDR1 MNHNS and CDR2 SASEGT. The CDR3 extends over 12 amino acids. Trimming left V 2 bases short and J 13 bases short, with 9 bases between. The CDR3 coding sequence is TGTGCCAGCAGTGAAAGGATTCTGCCCCTCCACTTT. It encodes CASSERILPLHF.

The chain couples TRBV6-5 to TRBJ1-5; the D gene is possibly TRBD1 (5 bases). The CDR3 has 15 residues. Trimming took off 0 bases at V and 6 bases at J, with 12 bases between the two ends. CDR1 and CDR2 (germline): MNHEY, SVGAGI. The CDR3 nucleotides are TGTGCCAGCAGTTACTCGGGCAGGGAGAGTCAGCCCCAGCATTTT. It yields the protein CASSYSGRESQPQHF.

This clone appeared a few times. The V and J genes are TRBV6-5 and TRBJ1-2; D might be TRBD1 (6 bases). Trimming removed 6 bases from V and 2 bases from J, with 13 bases in between. CDR3 size: 14 residues. Looked up from germline, CDR1 is MNHEY and CDR2 is SVGAGI. In nucleotides, the CDR3 is TGTGCCAGCAGAAGCCTACAGGGCAACTATGGCTACACCTTC. Translating gives CASRSLQGNYGYTF.

The chain carries TRBV14 and TRBJ2-7; D unresolved. This CDR3 has 14 residues. Germline CDR1 is SGHDN and CDR2 is FVKESK. V lost 2 bases and J lost 1, with 9 bases in between. The CDR3 DNA reads TGTGCCAGCAGCCAATTTGGGAAATCCTACGAGCAGTACTTC. Encoded protein: CASSQFGKSYEQYF.

A note on this clone: The junction differs from germline at one of its ends, possibly a read error. The chain is built from TRBV5-6 and TRBJ1-3; a possible D gene is TRBD1 (6 bases). The CDR3 is 11 amino acids. The V gene's germline CDR1 is SGHDT and CDR2 YYEEEE. The CDR3 loop is CASSRPRQEDF. CDR3 nucleotides: TGTGCCAGCAGCCGGCCCAGACAGGAGGATTTT.

The DNA of the CDR3 is TGCGCCAGCAGCCAAGTAGTTGTACTAGGAGGCGGGGAGCTGTTTTTT. Its translation is CASSQVVVLGGGELFF. This chain joins TRBV4-1 and TRBJ2-2, with TRBD2 as a possible D gene (5 bases). The germline gives CDR1 MGHRA, CDR2 YSYEKL. The CDR3 is made up of 16 amino acids. V was trimmed by 1 base and J by 7 bases, leaving 16 bases between them.

The chain joins TRBV5-1 to TRBJ2-1; 15 nucleotides agree with TRBD2. Germline V lookup: CDR1 SGHRS, CDR2 YFSETQ. V was pared by 0 bases and J by 6 bases, with 1 base of the junction left unmatched. The length of the CDR3 is 16 residues. The CDR3, as DNA: TGCGCCAGCAGCTTGGCGGGACTAGCGGGGGGCAATGAGCAGTTCTTC. It yields the protein CASSLAGLAGGNEQFF. The whole variable domain, filled in from reference TRBV5-1 and TRBJ2-1, reads KAGVTQTPRYLIKTRGQQVTLSCSPISGHRSVSWYQQTPGQGLQFLFEYFSETQRNKGNFPGRFSGRQFSNSRSEMNVSTLELGDSALYLCASSLAGLAGGNEQFFGPGTRLTVL.

This chain links TRBV18 with TRBJ1-2, with D maybe TRBD1 (5 bases). The CDR3 totals 13 residues. The V and J ends lost 1 base and 6 bases respectively, with 9 bases between them. CDR1 and CDR2 (germline): KGHSH, LQKENI. The CDR3 loop is CASSPRGGDGYTF. Here the CDR3 DNA reads TGTGCCAGCTCACCACGGGGCGGGGATGGCTACACCTTC. Full variable domain (missing parts from reference TRBV18 and TRBJ1-2): NAGVMQNPRHLVRRRGQEARLRCSPMKGHSHVYWYRQLPEEGLKFMVYLQKENIIDESGMPKERFSAEFPKEGPSILRIQQVVRGDSAAYFCASSPRGGDGYTFGSGTRLTVV.

This clone appeared once. This sequence joins TRBV6-5 and TRBJ2-1, with unresolved D. CDR3 length: 12 residues. V gave up 2 bases and J gave up 14 bases, with 13 bases separating them. CDR1 and CDR2 from the germline V gene are MNHEY and SVGAGI. CDR3 bases: TGTGCCAGCAGTTACGGGCAGGTCCGAGAGTTCTTC. It yields the protein CASSYGQVREFF.

This clone showed up just a few times. The CDR3 is CASSLSSILDPNYGYTF. The CDR3 DNA sequence: TGTGCCAGCAGCTTATCCTCAATATTGGATCCTAACTATGGCTACACCTTC. This chain joins TRBV7-9 and TRBJ1-2; D not certain. Trimming stripped 2 bases from V and 0 bases from J, with 16 bases between. Germline V lookup: CDR1 SEHNR, CDR2 FQNEAQ (reference sequence). This CDR3 has 17 residues.

To note about this clone: Additional DNA sequences in this sample encode the identical CDR3. The rearrangement joins TRBV18 to TRBJ2-3; D is unresolved. CDR1 is KGHSH, CDR2 LQKENI, per germline. The CDR3 sequence is 13 residues long. Trimming cost V 1 base and J 1 base, with 3 bases left between them. CDR3 sequence (DNA): TGTGCCAGCTCACCACGGGGCACAGATACGCAGTATTTT. Amino acids: CASSPRGTDTQYF. Full variable domain (missing parts from reference TRBV18 and TRBJ2-3): NAGVMQNPRHLVRRRGQEARLRCSPMKGHSHVYWYRQLPEEGLKFMVYLQKENIIDESGMPKERFSAEFPKEGPSILRIQQVVRGDSAAYFCASSPRGTDTQYFGPGTRLTVL.

This clone has more than one count but fewer than ten. The chain joins TRBV30 to TRBJ2-5; 9 bases align to TRBD1. After removal of 7 bases from V and 4 bases from J, the junction contained 7 bases not matched to a gene. Germline CDR1 GTSNPN, CDR2 SVGIG (reference sequence). The CDR3 has 13 residues. The CDR3 loop reads CASDRGGGETQYF. CDR3 nucleotides: TGTGCCTCGGACAGGGGCGGAGGAGAGACCCAGTACTTC.

Only a few counts were recorded for this clone. J is TRBJ1-4 and V is TRBV6-5; 7 positions agree with TRBD1. With 6 bases clipped from V and 6 bases from J, the junction kept 7 bases outside the gene matches. Germline V CDR1 and CDR2: MNHEY, SVGAGI. This CDR3 has 14 residues. CDR3 nucleotide sequence: TGTGCCAGCAGCCACCGGGACAGACATGAAAAACTGTTTTTT. It is translated as CASSHRDRHEKLFF.